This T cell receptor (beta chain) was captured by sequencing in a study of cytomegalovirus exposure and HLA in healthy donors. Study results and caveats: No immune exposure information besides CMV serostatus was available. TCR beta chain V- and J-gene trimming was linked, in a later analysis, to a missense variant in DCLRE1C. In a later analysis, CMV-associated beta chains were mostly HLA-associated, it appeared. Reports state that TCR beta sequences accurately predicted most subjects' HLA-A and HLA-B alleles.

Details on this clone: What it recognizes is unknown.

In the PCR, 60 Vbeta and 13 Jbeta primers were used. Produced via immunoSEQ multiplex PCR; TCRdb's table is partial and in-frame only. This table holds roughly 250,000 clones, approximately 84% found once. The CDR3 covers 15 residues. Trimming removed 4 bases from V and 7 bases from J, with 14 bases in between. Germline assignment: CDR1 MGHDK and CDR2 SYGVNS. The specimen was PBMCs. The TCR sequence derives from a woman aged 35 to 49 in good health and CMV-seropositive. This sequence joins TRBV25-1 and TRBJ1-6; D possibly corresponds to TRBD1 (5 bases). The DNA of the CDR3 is TGTGCCAGCAGTGCGGCAGGAGGGGTAAATTCACCCCTCCACTTT. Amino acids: CASSAAGGVNSPLHF.